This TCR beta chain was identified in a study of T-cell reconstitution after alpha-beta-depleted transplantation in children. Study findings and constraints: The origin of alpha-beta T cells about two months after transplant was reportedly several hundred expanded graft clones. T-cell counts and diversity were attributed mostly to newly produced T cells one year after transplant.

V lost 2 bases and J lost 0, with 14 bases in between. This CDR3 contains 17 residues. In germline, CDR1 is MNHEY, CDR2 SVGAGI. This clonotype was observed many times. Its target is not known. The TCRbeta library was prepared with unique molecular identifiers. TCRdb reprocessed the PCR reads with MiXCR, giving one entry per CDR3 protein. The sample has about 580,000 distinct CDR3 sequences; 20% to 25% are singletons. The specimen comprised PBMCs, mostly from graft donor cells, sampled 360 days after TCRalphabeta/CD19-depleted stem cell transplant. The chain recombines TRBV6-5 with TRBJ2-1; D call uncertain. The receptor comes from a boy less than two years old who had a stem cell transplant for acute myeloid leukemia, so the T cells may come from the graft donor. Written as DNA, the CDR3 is TGTGCCAGCAGTTACATCTCCTTCGTAGGCTCCTACAATGAGCAGTTCTTC. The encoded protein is CASSYISFVGSYNEQFF.